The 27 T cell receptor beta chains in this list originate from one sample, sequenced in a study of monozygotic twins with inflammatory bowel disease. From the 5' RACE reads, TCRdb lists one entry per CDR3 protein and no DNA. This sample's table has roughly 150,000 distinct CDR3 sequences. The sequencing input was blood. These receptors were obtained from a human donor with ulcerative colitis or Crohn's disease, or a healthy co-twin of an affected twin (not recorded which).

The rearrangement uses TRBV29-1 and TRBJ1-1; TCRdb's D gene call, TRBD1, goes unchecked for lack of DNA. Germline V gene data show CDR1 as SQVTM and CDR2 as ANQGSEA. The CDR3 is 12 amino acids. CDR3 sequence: CSVEGGGTEAFF. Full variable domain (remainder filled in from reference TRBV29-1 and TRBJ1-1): SAVISQKPSRDICQRGTSLTIQCQVDSQVTMMFWYRQQPGQSLTLIATANQGSEATYESGFVIDKFPISRPNLTFSTLTVSNMSPEDSSIYLCSVEGGGTEAFFGQGTRLTVV.

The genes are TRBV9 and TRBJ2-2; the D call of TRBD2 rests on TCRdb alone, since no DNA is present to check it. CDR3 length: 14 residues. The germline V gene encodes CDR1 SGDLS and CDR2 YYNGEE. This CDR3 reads CASRLGASNGELFF.

The CDR3 loop is CASSQEDHGVAETQYF. The V and J genes are TRBV3-1 and TRBJ2-5. Germline V gives CDR1 LGHDT, CDR2 YNNKEL (reference sequence). The CDR3 is 16 amino acids.

CDR3 in amino acids: CSAPDLTSGKGYEQYF. This rearrangement joins TRBV20-1 to TRBJ2-7; TCRdb designates TRBD2, a call that cannot be tested without DNA. This CDR3 comprises 16 residues. Looked up from germline, CDR1 is DFQATT and CDR2 is SNEGSKA (reference sequence).

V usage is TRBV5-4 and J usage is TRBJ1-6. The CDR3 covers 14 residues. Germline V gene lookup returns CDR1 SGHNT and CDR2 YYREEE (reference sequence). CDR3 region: CASSLWTYNSPLHF.

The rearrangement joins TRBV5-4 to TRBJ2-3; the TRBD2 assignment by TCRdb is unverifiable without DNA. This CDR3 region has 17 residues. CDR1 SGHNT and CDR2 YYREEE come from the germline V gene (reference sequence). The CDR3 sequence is CASSPPGTSGRPDTQYF.

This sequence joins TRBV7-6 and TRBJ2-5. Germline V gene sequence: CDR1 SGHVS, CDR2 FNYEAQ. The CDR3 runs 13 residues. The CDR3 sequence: CASSFMVVETQYF.

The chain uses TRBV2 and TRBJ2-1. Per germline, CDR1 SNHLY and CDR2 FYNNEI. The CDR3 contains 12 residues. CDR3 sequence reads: CASVTSFNEQFF. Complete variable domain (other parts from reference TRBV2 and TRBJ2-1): EPEVTQTPSHQVTQMGQEVILRCVPISNHLYFYWYRQILGQKVEFLVSFYNNEISEKSEIFDDQFSVERPDGSNFTLKIRSTKLEDSAMYFCASVTSFNEQFFGPGTRLTVL.

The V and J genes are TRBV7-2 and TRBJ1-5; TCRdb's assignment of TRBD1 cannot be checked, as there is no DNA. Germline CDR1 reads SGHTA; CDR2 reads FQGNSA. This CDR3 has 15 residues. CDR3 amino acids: CASSPGGGSNQPQHF. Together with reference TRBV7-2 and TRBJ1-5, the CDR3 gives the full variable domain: GAGVSQSPSNKVTEKGKDVELRCDPISGHTALYWYRQSLGQGLEFLIYFQGNSAPDKSGLPSDRFSAERTGGSVSTLTIQRTQQEDSAVYLCASSPGGGSNQPQHFGDGTRLSIL.

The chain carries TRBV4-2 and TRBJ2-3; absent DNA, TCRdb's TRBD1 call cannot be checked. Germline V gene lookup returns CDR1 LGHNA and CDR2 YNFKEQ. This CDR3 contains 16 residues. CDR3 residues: CASSQVTGAFIDTQYF.

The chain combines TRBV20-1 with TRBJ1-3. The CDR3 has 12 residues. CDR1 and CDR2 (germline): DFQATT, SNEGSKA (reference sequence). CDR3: CSARGPGNTIYF.

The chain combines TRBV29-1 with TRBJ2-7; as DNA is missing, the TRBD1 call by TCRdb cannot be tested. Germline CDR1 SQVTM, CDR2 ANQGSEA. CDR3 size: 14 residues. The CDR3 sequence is CSVEGTGEHYEQYF.

The CDR3 sequence is CASSPTDKVYGYTF. V usage is TRBV12-3 or TRBV12-4 and J usage is TRBJ1-2. There are 14 residues in the CDR3.

CDR3 sequence reads: CASRWAGEAYEQYF. This rearrangement joins TRBV7-8 to TRBJ2-7; checking the TCRdb D call of TRBD2 is not possible without DNA. Germline V lookup: CDR1 SGHVS, CDR2 FQNEAQ. This CDR3 contains 14 residues.

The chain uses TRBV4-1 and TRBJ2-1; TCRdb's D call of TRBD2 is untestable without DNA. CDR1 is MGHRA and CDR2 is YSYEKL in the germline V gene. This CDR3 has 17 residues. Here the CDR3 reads CASSLSPGTSGGNEQFF.

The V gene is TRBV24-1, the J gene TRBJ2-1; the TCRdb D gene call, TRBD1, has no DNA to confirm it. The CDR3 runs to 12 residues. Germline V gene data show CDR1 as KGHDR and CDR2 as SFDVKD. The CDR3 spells CATEQGGHEQFF.

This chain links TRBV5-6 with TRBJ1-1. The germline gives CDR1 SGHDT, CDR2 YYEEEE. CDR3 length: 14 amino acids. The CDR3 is CASSLVRLNTEAFF.

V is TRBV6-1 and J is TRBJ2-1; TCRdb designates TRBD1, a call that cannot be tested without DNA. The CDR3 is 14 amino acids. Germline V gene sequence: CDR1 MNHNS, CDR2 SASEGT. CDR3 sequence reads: CASLPGGARNEQFF.

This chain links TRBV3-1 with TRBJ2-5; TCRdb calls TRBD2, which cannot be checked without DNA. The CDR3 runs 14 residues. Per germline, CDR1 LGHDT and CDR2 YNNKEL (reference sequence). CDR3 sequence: CASSSPGLQETQYF.

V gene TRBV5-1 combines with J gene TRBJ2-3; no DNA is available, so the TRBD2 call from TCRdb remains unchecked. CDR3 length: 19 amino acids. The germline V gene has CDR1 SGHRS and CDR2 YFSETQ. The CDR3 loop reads CASSLKSGWKTSVTDTQYF.

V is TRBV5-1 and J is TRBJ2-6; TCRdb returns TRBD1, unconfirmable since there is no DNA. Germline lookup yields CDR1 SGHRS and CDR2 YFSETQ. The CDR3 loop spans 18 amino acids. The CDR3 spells CASSLAGVANNGANVLTF.

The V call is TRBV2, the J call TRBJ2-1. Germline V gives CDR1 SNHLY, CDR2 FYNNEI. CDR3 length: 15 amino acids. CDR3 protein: CASSPPGASYNEQFF.

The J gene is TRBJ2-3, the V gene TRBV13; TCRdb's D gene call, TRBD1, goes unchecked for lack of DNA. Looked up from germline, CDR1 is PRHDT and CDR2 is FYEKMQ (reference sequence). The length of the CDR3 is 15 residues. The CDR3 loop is CASSSTGQNTDTQYF.

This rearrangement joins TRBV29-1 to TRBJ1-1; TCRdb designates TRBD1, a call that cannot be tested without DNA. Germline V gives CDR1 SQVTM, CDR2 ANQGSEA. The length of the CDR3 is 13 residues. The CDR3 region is CSVEVKPGAEAFF. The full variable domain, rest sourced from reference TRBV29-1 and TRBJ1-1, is SAVISQKPSRDICQRGTSLTIQCQVDSQVTMMFWYRQQPGQSLTLIATANQGSEATYESGFVIDKFPISRPNLTFSTLTVSNMSPEDSSIYLCSVEVKPGAEAFFGQGTRLTVV.

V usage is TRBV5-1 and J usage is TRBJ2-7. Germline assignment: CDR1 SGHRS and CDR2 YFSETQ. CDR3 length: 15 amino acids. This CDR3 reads CASSLGQPYSYEQYF. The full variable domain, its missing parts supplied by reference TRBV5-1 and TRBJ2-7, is KAGVTQTPRYLIKTRGQQVTLSCSPISGHRSVSWYQQTPGQGLQFLFEYFSETQRNKGNFPGRFSGRQFSNSRSEMNVSTLELGDSALYLCASSLGQPYSYEQYFGPGTRLTVT.

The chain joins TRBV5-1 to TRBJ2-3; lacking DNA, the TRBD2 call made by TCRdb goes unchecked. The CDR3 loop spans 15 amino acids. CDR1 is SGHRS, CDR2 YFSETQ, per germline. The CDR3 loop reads CASSFTSGRADTQYF.

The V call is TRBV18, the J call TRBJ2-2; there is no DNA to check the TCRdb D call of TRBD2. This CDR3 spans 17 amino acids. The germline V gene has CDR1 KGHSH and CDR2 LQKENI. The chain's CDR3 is CASSPLPAGAYTGELFF.